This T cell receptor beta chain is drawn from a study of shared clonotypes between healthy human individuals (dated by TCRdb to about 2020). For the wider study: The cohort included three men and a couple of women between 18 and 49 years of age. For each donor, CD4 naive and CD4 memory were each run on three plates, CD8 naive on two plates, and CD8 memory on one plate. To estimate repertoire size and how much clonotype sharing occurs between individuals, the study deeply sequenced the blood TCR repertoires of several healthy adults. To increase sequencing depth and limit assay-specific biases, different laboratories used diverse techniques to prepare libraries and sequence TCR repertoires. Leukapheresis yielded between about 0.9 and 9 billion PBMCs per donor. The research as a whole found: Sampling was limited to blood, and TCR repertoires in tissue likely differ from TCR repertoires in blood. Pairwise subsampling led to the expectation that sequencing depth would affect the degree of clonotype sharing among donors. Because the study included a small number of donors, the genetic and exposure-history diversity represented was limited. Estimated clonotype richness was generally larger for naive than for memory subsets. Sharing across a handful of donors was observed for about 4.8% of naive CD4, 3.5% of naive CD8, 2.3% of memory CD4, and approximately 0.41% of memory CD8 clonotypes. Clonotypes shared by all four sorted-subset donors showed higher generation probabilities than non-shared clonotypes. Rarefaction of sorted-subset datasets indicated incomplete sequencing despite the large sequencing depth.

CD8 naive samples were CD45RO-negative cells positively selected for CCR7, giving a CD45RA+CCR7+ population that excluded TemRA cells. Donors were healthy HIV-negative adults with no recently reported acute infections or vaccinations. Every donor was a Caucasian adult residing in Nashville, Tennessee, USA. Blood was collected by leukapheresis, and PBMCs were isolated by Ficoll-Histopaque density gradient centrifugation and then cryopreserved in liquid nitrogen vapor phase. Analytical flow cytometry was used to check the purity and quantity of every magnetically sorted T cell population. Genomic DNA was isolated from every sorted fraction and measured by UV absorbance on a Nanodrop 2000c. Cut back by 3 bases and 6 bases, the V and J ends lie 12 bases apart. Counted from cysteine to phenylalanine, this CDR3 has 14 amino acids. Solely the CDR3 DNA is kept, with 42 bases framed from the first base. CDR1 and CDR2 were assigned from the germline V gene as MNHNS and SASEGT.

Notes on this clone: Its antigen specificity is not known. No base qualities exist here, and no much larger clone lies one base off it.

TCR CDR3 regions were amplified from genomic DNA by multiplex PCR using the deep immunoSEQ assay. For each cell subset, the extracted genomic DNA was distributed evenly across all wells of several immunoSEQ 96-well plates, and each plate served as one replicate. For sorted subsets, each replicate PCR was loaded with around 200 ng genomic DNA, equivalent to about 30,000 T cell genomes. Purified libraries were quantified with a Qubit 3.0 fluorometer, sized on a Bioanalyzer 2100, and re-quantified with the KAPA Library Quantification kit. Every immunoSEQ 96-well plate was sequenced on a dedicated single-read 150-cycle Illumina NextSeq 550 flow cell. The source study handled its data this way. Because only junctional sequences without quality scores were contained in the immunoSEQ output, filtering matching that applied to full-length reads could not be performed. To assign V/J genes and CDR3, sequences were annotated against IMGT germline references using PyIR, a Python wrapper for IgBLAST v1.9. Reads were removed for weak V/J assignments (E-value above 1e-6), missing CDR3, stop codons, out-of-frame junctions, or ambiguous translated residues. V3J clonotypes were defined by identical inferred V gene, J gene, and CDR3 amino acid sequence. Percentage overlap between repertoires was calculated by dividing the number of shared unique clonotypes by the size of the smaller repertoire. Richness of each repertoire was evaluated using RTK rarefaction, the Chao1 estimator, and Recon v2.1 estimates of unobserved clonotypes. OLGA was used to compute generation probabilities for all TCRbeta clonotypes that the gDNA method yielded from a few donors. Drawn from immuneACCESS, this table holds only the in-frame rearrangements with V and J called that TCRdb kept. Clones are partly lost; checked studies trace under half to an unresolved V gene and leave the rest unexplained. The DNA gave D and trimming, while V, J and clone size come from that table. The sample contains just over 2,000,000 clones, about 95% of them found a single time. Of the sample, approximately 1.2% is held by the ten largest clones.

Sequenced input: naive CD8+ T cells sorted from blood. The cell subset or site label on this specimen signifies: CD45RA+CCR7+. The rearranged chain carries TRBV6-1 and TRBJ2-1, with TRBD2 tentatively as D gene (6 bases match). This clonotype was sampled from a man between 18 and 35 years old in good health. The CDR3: CASSELGGSNEQFF. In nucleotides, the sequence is TGTGCCAGCAGTGAGCTGGGAGGCAGCAATGAGCAGTTCTTC.